This paragraph reports one T cell receptor beta chain. The sample originates from a study of blood T cell repertoires in COVID-19. Overall study context: Some COVID-19 samples were acute and others convalescent; all came from the United States, Italy and Spain. PBMCs, B-cell-depleted T cells, or T cells were the source of the cDNA or gDNA that made up the material.

As originally analysed: Amplified reference gene primers provided the basis for estimating nucleated cell counts. Data came from immunoSEQ multiplex PCR; TCRdb stores just in-frame clones and leaves some out. That table gives V, J and clone size, and the DNA gave D and trimming. The sample consists of 75,000 to 85,000 clones, just over 85% of them appearing once. Trimming removed 7 bases at V and 4 bases at J, with 11 bases between. This CDR3 contains 13 residues. CDR1 SNHLY and CDR2 FYNNEI come from the germline V gene. What was sequenced was peripheral blood. The receptor was derived from a human donor in a cohort sampled during active COVID-19. The chain employs TRBV2 and TRBJ2-1; perhaps TRBD2 as D (6 bases). CDR3 bases: TGTGCCAGCACCCGACTAGTTTACAATGAGCAGTTCTTC. Translating gives CASTRLVYNEQFF.